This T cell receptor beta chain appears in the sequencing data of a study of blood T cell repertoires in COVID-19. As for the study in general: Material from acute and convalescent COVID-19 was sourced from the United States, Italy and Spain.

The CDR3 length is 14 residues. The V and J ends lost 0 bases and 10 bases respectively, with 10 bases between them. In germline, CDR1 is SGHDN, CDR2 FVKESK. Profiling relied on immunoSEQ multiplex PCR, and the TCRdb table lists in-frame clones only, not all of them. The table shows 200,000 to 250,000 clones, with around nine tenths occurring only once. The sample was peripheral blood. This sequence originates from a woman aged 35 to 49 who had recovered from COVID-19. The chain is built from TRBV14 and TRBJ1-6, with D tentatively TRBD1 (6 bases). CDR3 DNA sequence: TGTGCCAGCAGCCAAGACAGGGGATTATCACCCCTCCACTTT. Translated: CASSQDRGLSPLHF.